This TCR beta chain was sequenced for a study of naive and memory T cell subsets. This clonotype was seen only a few times. Four subsets defined by CD45RA and CD27 were sorted after CD3, CD4, CD8 and live/dead staining. Two oligonucleotides, mixed equimolar, formed the beta constant-region primer covering TRBC1 and TRBC2. The ligated cDNA underwent four PCR rounds using SP2 and nested alpha and beta constant-region primers. One entry per CDR3 protein results from TCRdb running MiXCR on the UMI-ligation and nested PCR reads. The table lists about 120,000 distinct CDR3 sequences, 30% to 45% of them singletons. This CDR3 has 14 amino acids. With 2 bases removed from V and 6 bases from J, the gap between germline ends came to 11 bases.

The origin of this receptor is a human donor in good health. The sequencing input was central memory CD4+ T cells from blood. V usage is TRBV12-3 or TRBV12-4 and J usage is TRBJ1-5, with D possibly being TRBD1 (6 bases). The CDR3 protein is CASSLRQGSQPQHF. The CDR3 nucleotides read TGTGCCAGCAGTTTAAGGCAGGGGAGTCAGCCCCAGCATTTT.